This T cell receptor beta chain was found in a study of cytomegalovirus exposure and HLA in healthy donors. Germline CDR1 reads MNHNS; CDR2 reads SASEGT. The V and J ends lost 4 bases and 0 bases respectively, with 18 bases between them. CDR3 length: 17 amino acids. PCR amplification relied on 60 Vbeta primers (plus 13 Jbeta primers). Here immunoSEQ multiplex PCR was the method, and the copy in TCRdb shows in-frame clones only, minus some. The table has some 200,000 clones, around four fifths seen once. Study observations and caveats: It was taken for granted in presence/absence analyses that sequencing depth across donors was roughly uniform. Despite most TCR sequences being rare, some public TCRs occurred in many donors. There were several of the most significant clusters that appeared linked to common viral pathogens in a later analysis. Within a later analysis, the majority of CMV-associated TCR beta chains appeared HLA-restricted.

This clone was counted once. Its antigen remains unknown. The specimen was PBMCs. The chain recombines TRBV6-1 with TRBJ1-2; D call uncertain. The receptor was derived from a woman younger than 35 in good health and CMV-seronegative. This CDR3 reads CASSVIQNPIANYGYTF. The DNA for the CDR3 is TGTGCCAGCAGTGTCATACAGAACCCGATCGCTAACTATGGCTACACCTTC.